Listed here are 25 T cell receptor beta chains from one sample, sequenced in a study of identical twins. From the 5' RACE reads, TCRdb called clonotypes with MiXCR, one entry per CDR3 protein. This sample carries about 470,000 distinct CDR3 sequences, less than 25% of them seen once, and the ten largest clones take roughly 2.8%. These data also formed part of another study, on T cells expressing NK-cell markers.

Sequencing input: CD4+ T cells sorted from blood. These receptors were taken from a woman between 18 and 29 years old in good health.

This clonotype was counted a few times. This chain uses TRBV20-1 with TRBJ2-2; a possible D gene is TRBD2 (5 bases). Per the germline V gene, CDR1 is DFQATT and CDR2 is SNEGSKA (reference sequence). With 4 bases removed from V and 5 bases from J, the gap between germline ends came to 11 bases. The CDR3 consists of 13 residues. As DNA, the CDR3 is TGCAGTGCTAAGGTCCGGGGAACCGGGGAGCTGTTTTTT. Translation: CSAKVRGTGELFF.

The chain carries TRBV12-3 or TRBV12-4 and TRBJ2-7; D may match TRBD1 or TRBD2 (5 bases each). The germline V and J ends were trimmed by 5 bases and 3 bases, with 17 bases remaining between them. The CDR3 spans 15 residues. CDR3 sequence: CASSPHGRAGYEQYF. Written as DNA, the CDR3 is TGTGCCAGCAGTCCCCACGGCAGGGCGGGCTACGAGCAGTACTTC.

This clonotype has at least ten counts. The chain recombines TRBV7-2 with TRBJ1-1, with TRBD1 matching 7 bases. CDR3 length equals 13 residues. V trimming: 5 bases; J trimming: 6 bases; junction bases outside the gene matches: 6. Germline V gene sequence: CDR1 SGHTA, CDR2 FQGNSA. CDR3 in amino acids: CASSLRDSPEAFF. CDR3 bases: TGTGCCAGCAGCCTCCGGGACAGTCCTGAAGCTTTCTTT.

The V gene is TRBV9, the J gene TRBJ2-4; 14 nucleotides align to TRBD2. This CDR3 has 18 amino acids. Per germline, CDR1 SGDLS and CDR2 YYNGEE. With V trimmed by 4 bases and J by 1 base, 7 bases remained unmatched. The CDR3 here is CASSMGLAGDGAKNIQYF. The CDR3 region has the DNA TGTGCCAGCAGCATGGGACTAGCGGGAGATGGGGCCAAAAACATTCAGTACTTC. Combining the CDR3 with reference TRBV9 and TRBJ2-4 gives the whole variable domain DSGVTQTPKHLITATGQRVTLRCSPRSGDLSVYWYQQSLDQGLQFLIQYYNGEERAKGNILERFSAQQFPDLHSELNLSSLELGDSALYFCASSMGLAGDGAKNIQYFGAGTRLSVL.

This clonotype has ten or more counts. This chain uses TRBV20-1 with TRBJ1-1, with TRBD1 as a possible D gene (5 bases). Germline CDR1 is DFQATT and CDR2 is SNEGSKA (reference sequence). V was shortened by 0 bases and J by 1 base, with 9 bases between the two germline ends. The CDR3 spans 14 residues. CDR3 sequence reads: CSARDPGSNTEAFF. CDR3 sequence (DNA): TGCAGTGCTAGAGATCCAGGGTCGAACACTGAAGCTTTCTTT.

The count of this clonotype is one. The chain joins TRBV7-2 to TRBJ2-3, with TRBD2 identical over 10 bases. V trimming: 5 bases; J trimming: 6 bases; junction bases outside the gene matches: 11. The CDR3 loop spans 16 amino acids. Germline V CDR1 and CDR2: SGHTA, FQGNSA. CDR3 amino acids: CASSPWTSGGADTQYF. In DNA, the CDR3 is TGTGCCAGCAGCCCTTGGACTAGCGGAGGGGCGGATACGCAGTATTTT. Together with reference TRBV7-2 and TRBJ2-3, the CDR3 gives the full variable domain: GAGVSQSPSNKVTEKGKDVELRCDPISGHTALYWYRQSLGQGLEFLIYFQGNSAPDKSGLPSDRFSAERTGGSVSTLTIQRTQQEDSAVYLCASSPWTSGGADTQYFGPGTRLTVL.

This chain uses TRBV7-2 with TRBJ2-7; 7 positions match TRBD2. The J segment lost 4 bases and the V segment lost 6 bases, leaving 12 bases of the junction unmatched. This CDR3 spans 15 amino acids. From germline, CDR1 is SGHTA and CDR2 FQGNSA. Here the CDR3 reads CASRLGPSGEYEQYF. CDR3 DNA sequence: TGTGCCAGCAGGCTAGGGCCCAGCGGGGAGTACGAGCAGTACTTC. The complete variable domain, with remaining parts taken from reference TRBV7-2 and TRBJ2-7, reads GAGVSQSPSNKVTEKGKDVELRCDPISGHTALYWYRQSLGQGLEFLIYFQGNSAPDKSGLPSDRFSAERTGGSVSTLTIQRTQQEDSAVYLCASRLGPSGEYEQYFGPGTRLTVT.

The chain uses TRBV25-1 and TRBJ2-5; D might be TRBD1 (6 bases). Germline CDR1 and CDR2: MGHDK and SYGVNS. V was cut by 2 bases and J by 5 bases, with 15 bases left in between. The CDR3 totals 15 residues. The CDR3 spells CASSEGQGRPETQYF. The CDR3 coding sequence is TGTGCCAGCAGTGAAGGCCAGGGGCGACCGGAGACCCAGTACTTC.

This clonotype was counted only a few times. The gene calls are TRBV11-2 and TRBJ1-1; D gene uncertain. The V end lost 5 bases, the J end lost 5 bases, and 15 bases lay between the germline ends. CDR3 size: 14 residues. The germline V gene encodes CDR1 SGHAT and CDR2 FQNNGV. The CDR3 DNA reads TGTGCCAGCAGCCGGACGGGCTACGAGACTGAAGCTTTCTTT. Its translation is CASSRTGYETEAFF.

This clonotype was detected only a few times. The V and J genes are TRBV5-1 and TRBJ2-7; D is perhaps TRBD1 or TRBD2 (5 bases each). The CDR3 runs 19 residues. V lost 1 base, J lost 2 bases, and 25 bases lay in between. Germline lookup yields CDR1 SGHRS and CDR2 YFSETQ. The CDR3 DNA follows: TGCGCCAGCAGCTTGCGACAGCGGCCGACGTATAGCCAGCCCTACGAGCAGTACTTC. It is translated as CASSLRQRPTYSQPYEQYF.

This clonotype has only a few counts. The CDR3 nucleotides read TGTGCCAGCAGGGGTAATGAAGCTTTCTTT. It codes for CASRGNEAFF. The rearrangement uses TRBV2 and TRBJ1-1, with D unresolved. The CDR3 sequence is 10 residues long. Looked up from germline, CDR1 is SNHLY and CDR2 is FYNNEI. Trimming cost V 6 bases and J 7 bases, with 6 bases left between them.

V gene TRBV20-1 combines with J gene TRBJ2-7; 10 positions match TRBD2. The CDR3 is 14 amino acids. The germline V gene encodes CDR1 DFQATT and CDR2 SNEGSKA (reference sequence). V was clipped by 3 bases and J by 4 bases; unmatched bases: 6. Here the CDR3 DNA reads TGCAGTGCTAGTCTAGCGGGAGTTGCATACGAGCAGTACTTC. Protein sequence: CSASLAGVAYEQYF.

This sequence joins TRBV28 and TRBJ2-1, with 9 positions matching TRBD1. The CDR3 consists of 15 residues. Germline V CDR1 and CDR2: MDHEN, SYDVKM. V trimming: 8 bases; J trimming: 1 base; junction bases outside the gene matches: 6. In DNA form, the CDR3 reads TGTGCCAGCTTAACAGGGGGCCGGTCCTACAATGAGCAGTTCTTC. It encodes CASLTGGRSYNEQFF.

The chain is built from TRBV10-3 and TRBJ2-6; TRBD1 is a possible D gene (6 bases). From germline, CDR1 is ENHRY and CDR2 SYGVKD. The germline V and J ends were trimmed by 10 bases and 0 bases, with 19 bases remaining between them. CDR3 length equals 17 residues. In DNA, the CDR3 is TGTGCCACCCACGGAACAGGGCCTAGCTCTGGGGCCAACGTCCTGACTTTC. As protein: CATHGTGPSSGANVLTF.

This chain links TRBV10-3 with TRBJ1-1, with TRBD1 matching 7 bases. V was pared by 6 bases and J by 1 base, with 8 bases of the junction left unmatched. Looked up from germline, CDR1 is ENHRY and CDR2 is SYGVKD. The CDR3 runs 15 residues. The CDR3 protein is CAIRGDREQNTEAFF. In DNA form, the CDR3 reads TGTGCCATCAGGGGAGACAGGGAACAGAACACTGAAGCTTTCTTT.

The chain has TRBV15 and TRBJ2-2; tentatively, D is TRBD1 or TRBD2 (7 bases each). The CDR3 contains 15 residues. The V and J ends lost 6 bases and 1 base respectively, with 12 bases between them. In germline, CDR1 is LNHNV, CDR2 YYDKDF (reference sequence). The CDR3 DNA is TGTGCCACCAGTCAGGGGGGGTTGAACACCGGGGAGCTGTTTTTT. Amino acid sequence: CATSQGGLNTGELFF.

The chain recombines TRBV3-1 with TRBJ2-1; 10 bases line up with TRBD2. This CDR3 contains 16 residues. The germline gives CDR1 LGHDT, CDR2 YNNKEL (reference sequence). V lost 0 bases to trimming and J lost 7 bases; unmatched junction nucleotides: 6. CDR3 DNA sequence: TGTGCCAGCAGCCAAGACAGGCTAGCGGGGGAAAATGAGCAGTTCTTC. This codes for CASSQDRLAGENEQFF.

There are a few counts of this clonotype. The chain links TRBV12-3 or TRBV12-4 to TRBJ1-3; a possible D gene is TRBD1 (6 bases). The CDR3 is 14 amino acids. V dropped 3 bases and J dropped 7 bases, with 13 bases sitting between them. CDR3 in amino acids: CASSLERGRNTIYF. Here the CDR3 DNA reads TGTGCCAGCAGTTTGGAAAGGGGGAGGAACACCATATATTTT.

V gene TRBV5-1 combines with J gene TRBJ2-5; D is tentatively TRBD1 or TRBD2 (5 bases each). The V and J ends lost 4 bases and 1 base respectively, with 11 bases between them. This CDR3 is built from 14 residues. Germline V gives CDR1 SGHRS, CDR2 YFSETQ. The CDR3 is CASSERGAQETQYF. The DNA of the CDR3 is TGCGCCAGCAGCGAGAGGGGAGCCCAAGAGACCCAGTACTTC. The full variable domain, with the rest looked up from reference TRBV5-1 and TRBJ2-5, is KAGVTQTPRYLIKTRGQQVTLSCSPISGHRSVSWYQQTPGQGLQFLFEYFSETQRNKGNFPGRFSGRQFSNSRSEMNVSTLELGDSALYLCASSERGAQETQYFGPGTRLLVL.

The V gene is TRBV25-1, the J gene TRBJ1-4; no clear D gene. This CDR3 has 11 residues. Trimming took 5 bases from V and 11 from J, leaving 9 bases between them. Germline loops: CDR1 MGHDK, CDR2 SYGVNS. The DNA of the CDR3 is TGTGCCAGCAGTATACTGGATAAACTGTTTTTT. Its protein product is CASSILDKLFF.

This clonotype occurred many times. The chain has TRBV5-6 and TRBJ2-6; perhaps D is TRBD1 or TRBD2 (5 bases each). This CDR3 contains 15 residues. Germline V gene data show CDR1 as SGHDT and CDR2 as YYEEEE. V was shortened by 4 bases and J by 3 bases, with 11 bases between the two germline ends. The CDR3 reads CASSRTGGGANVLTF. The CDR3, as DNA: TGTGCCAGCAGCCGAACAGGAGGTGGGGCCAACGTCCTGACTTTC.

This rearrangement joins TRBV9 to TRBJ2-1, with TRBD2 as a possible D gene (6 bases). With 6 bases removed from V and 0 bases from J, the gap between germline ends came to 16 bases. Looked up from germline, CDR1 is SGDLS and CDR2 is YYNGEE. The CDR3 length is 16 residues. In DNA form, the CDR3 reads TGTGCCAGCACCTGGGGGACTGGAGCCTCCTACAATGAGCAGTTCTTC. This gives the protein CASTWGTGASYNEQFF. The full variable domain, rest sourced from reference TRBV9 and TRBJ2-1, is DSGVTQTPKHLITATGQRVTLRCSPRSGDLSVYWYQQSLDQGLQFLIQYYNGEERAKGNILERFSAQQFPDLHSELNLSSLELGDSALYFCASTWGTGASYNEQFFGPGTRLTVL.

This clonotype came up a few times. CDR3 region: CASSAAGTVNSPLHF. The CDR3, as DNA: TGTGCCAGCAGCGCGGCCGGGACAGTTAATTCACCCCTCCACTTT. This chain joins TRBV7-9 and TRBJ1-6, with 7 bases lining up with TRBD1. CDR1 is SEHNR and CDR2 is FQNEAQ in the germline V gene (reference sequence). The CDR3 runs 15 residues. Trimming cost V 5 bases and J 6 bases; bases outside gene matches: 7.

The rearrangement joins TRBV20-1 to TRBJ2-3; 9 positions match TRBD2. Germline CDR1 is DFQATT and CDR2 is SNEGSKA (reference sequence). The CDR3 contains 14 residues. Unmatched junction bases numbered 2, after V lost 0 bases and J lost 4 bases. The CDR3 nucleotides read TGCAGTGCTAGAGAGGCGGGAGGGCCAGATACGCAGTATTTT. Translation: CSAREAGGPDTQYF.

The chain links TRBV5-5 to TRBJ1-5; a possible D gene is TRBD1 (6 bases). V was cut by 0 bases and J by 4 bases, with 11 bases left in between. This CDR3 has 15 residues. Germline CDR1 is SGHKS and CDR2 is YYEKEE (reference sequence). This CDR3 reads CASSLVGGANQPQHF. The CDR3, as DNA: TGTGCCAGCAGCTTGGTCGGGGGCGCGAATCAGCCCCAGCATTTT.